This paragraph covers one TCR beta chain sequence. This specimen comes from a study of immune evolution from preneoplasia to lung adenocarcinoma. TCRdb's table, derived via immunoSEQ multiplex PCR, lists solely in-frame clones and lacks some. The sample lists around 4,100 clones, roughly four fifths occurring once. Per germline, CDR1 SGHVS and CDR2 FQNEAQ. This CDR3 comprises 15 residues. V lost 3 bases, J lost 5 bases, and 16 bases lay in between. Resections took place in Japan or China from 2014 to 2017. Histologic diagnosis was independently verified by two lung pathologists. The sequence derives from an older donor with lung adenocarcinoma. The sequenced material came from FFPE adjacent normal lung tissue. The chain has TRBV7-8 and TRBJ1-1, with no clear D. The CDR3 coding sequence is TGTGCCAGCAGCTTTGGAGCGGCGGGAGGTACTGAAGCTTTCTTT. Protein product: CASSFGAAGGTEAFF.